This record concerns one TCR beta chain sequence. Assay used: immunoSEQ multiplex PCR; TCRdb lists only in-frame clones, some missing. The sample includes under 150,000 clones, roughly 88% of them seen just once. The source of the sample is a study of T cell responses to AZD1222 COVID-19 vaccine. Trimming took 4 bases from V and 0 from J; bases not matched to a gene: 3. This CDR3 has 15 residues. Germline V gene sequence: CDR1 PRHDT, CDR2 FYEKMQ (reference sequence). The TCR originated in an adult who received the AZD1222 COVID-19 vaccine. The chain joins TRBV13 to TRBJ2-4, with TRBD1 matching 7 bases. The input for sequencing was peripheral blood, taken 28 days after the second AZD1222 dose. The CDR3 loop reads CASSSRTGAKNIQYF. CDR3 sequence (DNA): TGTGCCAGCAGCTCAAGGACAGGAGCCAAAAACATTCAGTACTTC. The full variable domain, in which reference TRBV13 and TRBJ2-4 provide the parts outside the CDR3, is AAGVIQSPRHLIKEKRETATLKCYPIPRHDTVYWYQQGPGQDPQFLISFYEKMQSDKGSIPDRFSAQQFSDYHSELNMSSLELGDSALYFCASSSRTGAKNIQYFGAGTRLSVL.